This T cell receptor beta chain emerged from a study of T cells in localized non-small cell lung cancer (dated by TCRdb to 2019 to 2021). For the wider study: The study analyzed T cell repertoires of 236 early-stage NSCLC patients, comparing tumors and uninvolved tumor-adjacent lungs. Of the NSCLC patients, over 120 were male and approximately 110 were female, and the mean age was approximately 69 years. The cohort was made up of a few hundred treatment-naive NSCLC patients whose localized lung tumors had been resected.

At diagnosis, peripheral blood, uninvolved tumor-adjacent lung and tumor were collected and stored as a combination of fresh-frozen and FFPE material. For TCR repertoire profiling, the blood samples were analyzed as peripheral blood mononuclear cells. The immunoSEQ Assay was used to sequence TCR beta CDR3 regions from DNA. In the authors' own workflow: T cell density was computed as TCR beta template counts normalized to usable DNA estimated by amplifying housekeeping genes. Using the preseqR package, richness was estimated by extrapolating to 120,000 templates for tissue samples and 400,000 templates for PBMC samples. Clonality was calculated as one minus Pielou's evenness. Tissue-enriched TCRs were identified through differential abundance testing performed on productive amino-acid clonotypes, with a minimum total count of 5 and an alpha of 0.1. Repertoire overlap between compartments was quantified with the Jaccard Index and Morisita Overlap Index. TCR beta CDR3s were clustered by GLIPH together with public tetramer-defined viral CDR3s, and at least three viral sequences plus V-gene enrichment were required for viral motifs. TCRdb's version of the immuneACCESS table is confined to in-frame rearrangements and falls short of the full clone set. An unresolved V gene accounts for under half of the shortfall where checked; the remainder is of unknown origin. Clonal size and the V and J genes are those of that table, whereas D and trimming came from the DNA. The sample yields about 33,000 clones; 90% were counted once. The leading ten clones occupy 4.1% of the sample.

What the research found in general, with its limitations: Longer overall survival was associated with higher blood T cell density, whereas shorter survival was associated with higher adjacent-lung clonality. Because multi-region tumor sequencing was not performed, intratumor heterogeneity could not be ruled out. Uninvolved tumor-adjacent lung showed the highest T cell clonality, higher than tumor, which suggests more focused antigenic responses in the uninvolved tumor-adjacent lung. A median of roughly 50 of the top 100 tumor clones turned up in the paired uninvolved adjacent lung, and 28 of those clones also ranked among the top 100 of that same adjacent lung. Because the study design was exploratory, TCR variables were selected using unadjusted p-values without false-discovery rate correction.

As encoded in the germline V gene, CDR1 is MNHEY while CDR2 is SVGAGI. At the junction V is shortened by 0 bases and J by 7 bases, with 9 bases in between. The CDR3 has 13 amino acids, counting the end cysteine and phenylalanine. Only CDR3 DNA is held: 39 bases, read in frame from base 1. For this clone: It lacks a known antigen. Within one base of it there is no much larger clone, and no base qualities were kept.

This TCR was recovered from a man between 40 and 69 years old with stage I lung adenocarcinoma. The sample in question was peripheral blood, obtained before any cancer treatment. Rearrangement joined TRBV6-5 to TRBJ1-2; the D gene cannot be named for sure. In nucleotides, the sequence is TGTGCCAGCAGTTACTCGCGGCAAACTGGCTACACCTTC. Its translation reads: CASSYSRQTGYTF.